This T cell receptor beta chain was documented in a study of blood T cells in healthy people across ages. General study findings and limits: Underestimates were what the diversity estimates from one million T cells were considered to be.

For this clonotype: Its target is unknown. Being one base from a much bigger clone, this may be a read error.

A second roughly 7 to 11 cycle PCR used barcoded and J-beta primers. Each cDNA was tagged by a template-switch adaptor containing 12 random nucleotides. A single record per CDR3 protein comes from TCRdb applying MiXCR to the 5' RACE reads. Of 650,000 to 700,000 distinct CDR3 sequences listed, over 40% are singletons. Looked up from germline, CDR1 is KGHSH and CDR2 is LQKENI. The CDR3 is 16 amino acids. V trimming: 0 bases; J trimming: 11 bases; junction bases outside the gene matches: 13. The specimen sequenced was blood. The chain recombines TRBV18 with TRBJ2-5, with TRBD2 matching over 9 bases. The clonotype comes from a woman of 80 years or more in good health. The CDR3 protein is CASSPPSGGRYNEQYF. CDR3 nucleotides: TGTGCCAGCTCACCACCGAGCGGGGGGCGGTACAATGAGCAGTACTTC.